These T cell receptor beta chains were read from a single sample in a study of blood T cell repertoires in COVID-19. Assay used: immunoSEQ multiplex PCR; TCRdb lists only in-frame clones, some missing. The profile covers fewer than 200,000 clones, with 82% appearing a single time and approximately 8.7% taken by the ten largest. Sample: peripheral blood. The receptors originated from an older woman with acute or convalescent COVID-19. Both conserved end residues are trimmed from each CDR3. A D gene is named only where the DNA matches it firmly.

j_call d_call v_call cdr3_aa
TRBJ1-4 TRBD1 TRBV7-9 ASSFLSDRGLEKLF
TRBJ2-7 TRBD2 TRBV15 ATSRGGLAGTYEQY
TRBJ2-1 . TRBV12-3/TRBV12-4 ASNTDPYNEQF
TRBJ2-7 TRBD2 TRBV24-1 ATSDATPGTSGSIEQY
TRBJ1-1 . TRBV28 ASNPWASMNTEAF
TRBJ1-5 TRBD1 TRBV12-5 ASGLVFPTARDRGNQPQH
TRBJ2-2 . TRBV7-3 ASSFSGNTGELF
TRBJ1-2 . TRBV7-9 ASSLREYGYT
TRBJ1-4 TRBD1 TRBV7-2 ASSNRQGGREKLF
TRBJ2-7 TRBD1 TRBV19 ASSARGGSSYEQY
TRBJ1-1 TRBD1 TRBV5-4 ASSLQGAGNTEAF
TRBJ1-4 . TRBV30 AWASRSEKLF
TRBJ2-3 . TRBV6-2/TRBV6-3 ASSYGQFTDTQY
TRBJ2-1 TRBD2 TRBV9 ASAAGVYNEQF
TRBJ1-4 TRBD1 TRBV19 ASSSLQGAVEKLF
TRBJ1-1 TRBD1 TRBV5-6 ASSDAQGVGSPEAF
TRBJ2-7 . TRBV4-2 ASSQDLEQY
TRBJ2-1 . TRBV10-1 ASGSSRDNEQF
TRBJ2-1 . TRBV7-9 ASSFDGRGYNEQF
TRBJ1-2 . TRBV7-9 ASSPAALFDYGYT
TRBJ2-5 TRBD2 TRBV7-2 ASSLRRGGGQTQY
TRBJ2-3 . TRBV28 ASSPVSSRTDTQY
TRBJ1-4 . TRBV28 ASWAPRQDNEKLF
TRBJ1-2 . TRBV28 ATLSGANYGYT
TRBJ2-2 . TRBV7-8 ASSPGVNTGELF
TRBJ1-3 . TRBV6-6 ASRDTGISGNTIY
TRBJ1-2 . TRBV4-3 ASSQDSGGNYGYT
TRBJ2-3 TRBD2 TRBV6-2/TRBV6-3 ASSYSVGLAGTSPDTQY
TRBJ1-5 . TRBV27 ASSLRSGPQH
TRBJ2-1 . TRBV27 ASSLFLTGLSHNEQF
TRBJ2-3 . TRBV5-1 ASSFGSQDTQY
TRBJ2-5 TRBD2 TRBV28 ASTHQAGEVETQY
TRBJ1-1 TRBD1 TRBV3-1/TRBV3-2 ASTPRRGQIEAF
TRBJ2-1 TRBD2 TRBV30 AWSVRLAGSSGEQF
TRBJ1-1 TRBD1 TRBV6-1 ASSEIGTEGLPF
TRBJ1-6 TRBD1 TRBV28 ASSLMGTVGSPLH
TRBJ1-2 TRBD1 TRBV6-5 ASRPAGQLYGYT
TRBJ2-1 TRBD2 TRBV10-3 AISESLAGFGEQF
TRBJ1-6 . TRBV14 ASSQDQSWGNSPLH
TRBJ2-7 . TRBV7-2 ASSSGWFYEQY
TRBJ1-3 . TRBV9 ASSVGMGSGNTIY
TRBJ2-1 TRBD2 TRBV9 ASSATGGNNEQF
TRBJ2-7 . TRBV5-8 ASSLEVTVKSYEQY
TRBJ1-5 TRBD1 TRBV19 ASSMGDRLGALPQH
TRBJ1-1 . TRBV6-2/TRBV6-3 ASSYLGGGAEAF
TRBJ1-3 . TRBV5-1 ASSYGGRGDTIY
TRBJ2-2 . TRBV6-5 ASSYSSISNTGELF
TRBJ2-1 . TRBV5-1 ASSLAFRYNEQF
TRBJ1-6 TRBD1 TRBV10-2 ASSEAGTGNSPLH
TRBJ1-2 TRBD1 TRBV29-1 SVGETGGYGYT
TRBJ1-1 TRBD1 TRBV3-1/TRBV3-2 ASSQDSNRGPRTLAF
TRBJ1-1 . TRBV29-1 SVTPRNTEAF
TRBJ2-3 . TRBV5-4 ASSLEAGYTDTQY